A single sample gave rise to the 14 T cell receptor beta chains below, sequenced in a study of cytomegalovirus exposure and HLA in healthy donors. Amplification used 60 Vbeta primers and 13 Jbeta primers. TCRdb's copy holds only in-frame clones and misses some; the assay was immunoSEQ multiplex PCR. The table lists around 200,000 clones, around four fifths of them singletons. Sequenced material: PBMCs. Source of these receptors: a woman between 40 and 50 years old in good health and CMV-seronegative.

V and J are TRBV7-8 and TRBJ2-5; D is ambiguous. Germline V gene sequence: CDR1 SGHVS, CDR2 FQNEAQ. Trimming pared 5 bases from V and 3 bases from J, leaving 16 bases between. The CDR3 runs to 15 residues. In nucleotides, the CDR3 is TGTGCCAGCAGCACCTCCGTGGCCCGTAAAGAGACCCAGTACTTC. This codes for CASSTSVARKETQYF.

This clone was counted a few times. The chain has TRBV2 and TRBJ1-2; D is undetermined. The CDR3 consists of 16 residues. Germline loops: CDR1 SNHLY, CDR2 FYNNEI. Trimming left V 4 bases short and J 8 bases short, with 23 bases between. CDR3 amino acids: CASSATPGGQLPGYTF. CDR3 nucleotides: TGTGCCAGCAGTGCAACCCCGGGAGGTCAGCTGCCGGGCTACACCTTC.

The chain links TRBV5-1 to TRBJ1-5, with 7 bases lining up with TRBD1. With 4 bases clipped from V and 4 bases from J, the junction kept 5 bases outside the gene matches. Germline values: CDR1 SGHRS, CDR2 YFSETQ. The CDR3 covers 14 residues. CDR3 nucleotides: TGCGCCAGCAGCCCCGGACAGGTAAATCAGCCCCAGCATTTT. It codes for CASSPGQVNQPQHF.

This clone was counted between two and nine times. This chain links TRBV6-1 with TRBJ2-1, with 11 bases lining up with TRBD1. V shed 4 bases, J shed 7 bases, and the junction held 6 bases outside the gene matches. This CDR3 spans 15 amino acids. From germline, CDR1 is MNHNS and CDR2 SASEGT. CDR3 in amino acids: CASSGGQGARNEQFF. The CDR3 DNA reads as TGTGCCAGCAGTGGAGGACAGGGGGCGCGTAATGAGCAGTTCTTC.

This clone has a single count. The chain has TRBV18 and TRBJ2-7; 9 positions match TRBD2. This CDR3 contains 14 residues. The germline gives CDR1 KGHSH, CDR2 LQKENI. Trimming removed 4 bases from V and 2 bases from J; junction bases left unmatched: 3. CDR3 in amino acids: CASSQASGAYEQYF. CDR3 bases: TGTGCCAGCTCACAGGCTAGCGGGGCCTACGAGCAGTACTTC.

J is TRBJ2-7 and V is TRBV6-1, with D possibly matching TRBD2 (6 bases). Germline CDR1 MNHNS, CDR2 SASEGT. The CDR3 is made up of 10 amino acids. Trimming shortened V by 8 bases and J by 4 bases, and 6 bases separated the two germline ends. CDR3 amino acids: CASGTYEQYF. The CDR3 DNA sequence: TGTGCCAGCGGGACTTACGAGCAGTACTTC.

The chain is built from TRBV25-1 and TRBJ2-2; 10 positions agree with TRBD2. V shed 6 bases and J 6 bases; nucleotides not matched to a gene: 16. CDR3 size: 18 residues. Germline V gene lookup returns CDR1 MGHDK and CDR2 SYGVNS. The CDR3 region has the DNA TGTGCCAGCAGAGGTCGGTCTAGCGGGGGTTTTTTTTCCGGGGAGCTGTTTTTT. It translates to CASRGRSSGGFFSGELFF. The entire variable domain, with the rest obtained from reference TRBV25-1 and TRBJ2-2, is as follows: EADIYQTPRYLVIGTGKKITLECSQTMGHDKMYWYQQDPGMELHLIHYSYGVNSTEKGDLSSESTVSRIRTEHFPLTLESARPSHTSQYLCASRGRSSGGFFSGELFFGEGSRLTVL.

This clone was recorded a few times. The V call is TRBV27, the J call TRBJ2-5; maybe TRBD1 (5 bases). The V end lost 2 bases, the J end lost 5 bases, and 15 bases lay between the germline ends. The germline gives CDR1 MNHEY, CDR2 SMNVEV (reference sequence). The CDR3 has 15 residues. CDR3 bases: TGTGCCAGCAGTTTAGGGGCGGCAGGCGTCGAGACCCAGTACTTC. This sequence encodes CASSLGAAGVETQYF.

V gene TRBV19 combines with J gene TRBJ1-4, with 10 bases fitting TRBD1. Germline assignment: CDR1 LNHDA and CDR2 SQIVND (reference sequence). V trimming: 5 bases; J trimming: 7 bases; junction bases outside the gene matches: 7. This CDR3 has 15 amino acids. Here the CDR3 DNA reads TGTGCCAGTAGTGTAACCGGGACAGGGGTTGAAAAACTGTTTTTT. This sequence encodes CASSVTGTGVEKLFF.

The chain couples TRBV9 to TRBJ2-1; 10 bases line up with TRBD2. With 4 bases clipped from V and 4 bases from J, the junction kept 8 bases outside the gene matches. Germline CDR1 reads SGDLS; CDR2 reads YYNGEE. The CDR3 contains 16 residues. CDR3 nucleotides: TGTGCCAGCAGCAAGAGCGGGGGGGCCTCTTACAATGAGCAGTTCTTC. This translates into CASSKSGGASYNEQFF.

The rearrangement uses TRBV4-2 and TRBJ2-3; possible D gene TRBD1, 6 bases. Germline lookup yields CDR1 LGHNA and CDR2 YNFKEQ. The V gene lost 1 base and the J gene lost 4 bases, with 24 bases spanning the gap. The CDR3 totals 19 residues. CDR3: CASSQVPSEAKGVADTQYF. CDR3 in DNA: TGTGCCAGCAGCCAAGTCCCTAGTGAGGCCAAGGGGGTGGCAGATACGCAGTATTTT.

A single count supports this clone. The chain couples TRBV19 to TRBJ2-1; 8 bases fit TRBD2. V lost 10 bases to trimming and J lost 4 bases; unmatched junction nucleotides: 12. The CDR3 runs to 15 residues. CDR1 and CDR2 (germline): LNHDA, SQIVND (reference sequence). CDR3 sequence: CATQNGGEGYNEQFF. CDR3 bases: TGTGCCACTCAAAACGGGGGGGAAGGGTACAATGAGCAGTTCTTC.

This chain links TRBV19 with TRBJ1-2; D is uncertain. Germline V gene sequence: CDR1 LNHDA, CDR2 SQIVND (reference sequence). The CDR3 contains 12 residues. Trimming removed 2 bases from V and 6 bases from J, with 7 bases in between. Written as DNA, the CDR3 is TGTGCCAGTAGTATATGGCGGGATGGCTACACCTTC. It specifies CASSIWRDGYTF.

This chain uses TRBV5-5 with TRBJ1-1, with D tentatively TRBD1 (5 bases). Trimming stripped 4 bases from V and 9 bases from J, with 13 bases between. From germline, CDR1 is SGHKS and CDR2 YYEKEE (reference sequence). There are 12 residues in the CDR3. The DNA for the CDR3 is TGTGCCAGCAGCCCGGGGGGACCTCAAGCTTTCTTT. Protein product: CASSPGGPQAFF.